Listed here are 9 T cell receptor beta chains from one sample, sequenced in a study of shared clonotypes between healthy human individuals (TCRdb year 2020). CD8 naive samples consisted of CD45RO-negative cells that were positively selected for CCR7, yielding a CD45RA+CCR7+ population without TemRA cells. Library preparation used the immunoSEQ multiplex PCR assay. The table comes from immuneACCESS by way of TCRdb, which keeps in-frame sequences with V and J called. Part of the clones is missing from these tables; in studies checked, under half for an unresolved V gene and the rest for unknown reasons. For this sample there are about 2.1 million clones; around 93% appear just once. The ten largest clones capture approximately 1.7% of the sample. The specimen sequenced was naive CD8+ T cells from PBMCs. According to the study, the label for this sample's cell subset or site signals: CD45RA+CCR7+. The receptors were gathered from a man in his late teens or twenties in good health. Some clones in this sample may be carry-over from other donors' samples.

In its sample, this clone was seen once. J is TRBJ2-1 and V is TRBV7-8; D possibly uses TRBD1 or TRBD2 (6 bases each). Deletions cut 2 bases from V and 0 bases from J, with 8 bases between. Looked up from germline, CDR1 is SGHVS and CDR2 is FQNEAQ. The CDR3 spans 15 residues. Here the CDR3 DNA reads TGTGCCAGCAGCTTAAAGGGGGGCTCCTACAATGAGCAGTTCTTC. Amino acid sequence: CASSLKGGSYNEQFF.

The rearrangement joins TRBV12-1 to TRBJ2-7; TRBD2 reflects the table's D call only, with no check against the DNA. TRBV12-1 is shown as a pseudogene. The length of the CDR3 is 15 residues. The CDR3 DNA follows: TGTGCCAGCAGCCCCTGTAGGGAGTTCTTGCACGAGCAGTACTTC. It codes for CASSPCREFLHEQYF.

This clone was seen only once. The chain combines TRBV5-4 with TRBJ2-3; D gene unclear. Trimming cost V 4 bases and J 2 bases, with 5 bases left between them. The CDR3 runs 12 residues. CDR1 SGHNT and CDR2 YYREEE come from the germline V gene (reference sequence). The CDR3 protein is CASSAPTDTQYF. The CDR3 bases are TGTGCCAGCAGCGCCCCCACAGATACGCAGTATTTT. Filled out from reference TRBV5-4 and TRBJ2-3, the complete variable domain reads ETGVTQSPTHLIKTRGQQVTLRCSSQSGHNTVSWYQQALGQGPQFIFQYYREEENGRGNFPPRFSGLQFPNYSSELNVNALELDDSALYLCASSAPTDTQYFGPGTRLTVL.

The chain combines TRBV5-4 with TRBJ1-2; D unresolved. CDR3 size: 15 residues. CDR1 SGHNT and CDR2 YYREEE come from the germline V gene (reference sequence). The germline V and J ends were trimmed by 1 base and 4 bases, with 14 bases remaining between them. The CDR3 spells CASSLRDPKFYGYTF. The CDR3 DNA reads TGTGCCAGCAGCTTGAGGGATCCAAAGTTCTATGGCTACACCTTC.

With regard to this clone: The same CDR3 also results from other DNA sequences found in this sample. V is TRBV7-9 and J is TRBJ2-7; D may be TRBD2 (7 bases). V shed 1 base and J shed 3 bases, with 10 bases lying between them. CDR3 length: 14 amino acids. CDR1 SEHNR and CDR2 FQNEAQ come from the germline V gene (reference sequence). Here the CDR3 reads CASSLGGGGYEQYF. The CDR3 DNA is TGTGCCAGCAGCTTAGGGGGAGGGGGCTACGAGCAGTACTTC.

This clone was counted between two and nine times. The chain recombines TRBV7-8 with TRBJ1-2; TRBD1 agrees at 9 bases. The V and J ends lost 5 bases and 3 bases, in that order; junction bases with no gene match: 10. CDR3 length: 16 residues. Germline CDR1 SGHVS, CDR2 FQNEAQ. CDR3 amino acids: CASSSRDRVLHYGYTF. The CDR3 DNA is TGTGCCAGCAGCAGCCGGGACAGGGTCCTGCACTATGGCTACACCTTC.

The chain combines TRBV19 with TRBJ1-5; the D is unclear. The CDR3 runs to 16 residues. Between the trimmed V and J ends, which lost 3 bases and 0 bases, there was a span of 12 bases. Germline CDR1 is LNHDA and CDR2 is SQIVND (reference sequence). The CDR3 spells CASSISRQTSNQPQHF. CDR3 bases: TGTGCCAGTAGTATTAGCCGGCAAACTAGCAATCAGCCCCAGCATTTT.

The chain joins TRBV5-6 to TRBJ1-1, with TRBD1 identical over 9 bases. The CDR3 loop spans 13 amino acids. Germline V gives CDR1 SGHDT, CDR2 YYEEEE. V trimming: 3 bases; J trimming: 6 bases; junction bases outside the gene matches: 3. Written as DNA, the CDR3 is TGTGCCAGCAGCTGGGACAGGGCCTCTGAAGCTTTCTTT. Translated, it gives CASSWDRASEAFF. The complete variable domain, with remaining parts taken from reference TRBV5-6 and TRBJ1-1, reads DAGVTQSPTHLIKTRGQQVTLRCSPKSGHDTVSWYQQALGQGPQFIFQYYEEEERQRGNFPDRFSGHQFPNYSSELNVNALLLGDSALYLCASSWDRASEAFFGQGTRLTVV.

The chain employs TRBV28 and TRBJ2-7; 8 positions agree with TRBD1. CDR1 MDHEN and CDR2 SYDVKM come from the germline V gene. The CDR3 totals 14 residues. The J segment lost 3 bases and the V segment lost 6 bases, leaving 7 bases of the junction unmatched. DNA of the CDR3: TGTGCCAGCAGAGACAGGGGTCTCCTCTACGAGCAGTACTTC. This encodes CASRDRGLLYEQYF.